Following are 20 T cell receptor beta chains from one sample sequenced in a study of Ad26.COV2.S vaccination and SARS-CoV-2 variants. The data were produced by immunoSEQ multiplex PCR, yet TCRdb's version contains in-frame clones alone and is incomplete. In the table there are fewer than 400,000 clones, around nine tenths of which are singletons. Treatment described: some 20 received Ad26.COV2.S at low or high dose, single or two shots; about 5 received placebo; per-sample allocation not given. Sample collection was performed on day 63 after the first vaccine or placebo injection. Here the sequenced sample was peripheral blood, taken in a trial of Ad26.COV2.S vaccine versus placebo. These receptors originate from a person aged 18-60 years who received the Ad26.COV2.S COVID-19 vaccine or a placebo.

The chain joins TRBV19 to TRBJ2-6; D uncertain. CDR1 and CDR2 from the germline V gene are LNHDA and SQIVND (reference sequence). The CDR3 totals 15 residues. V shed 1 base and J shed 3 bases, with 7 bases lying between them. This CDR3 reads CASSIGWGGANVLTF. The DNA for the CDR3 is TGTGCCAGTAGTATAGGGTGGGGTGGGGCCAACGTCCTGACTTTC.

This chain links TRBV28 with TRBJ1-2; D uncertain. The CDR3 spans 16 residues. The V end lost 2 bases, the J end lost 5 bases, and 18 bases lay between the germline ends. The germline V gene encodes CDR1 MDHEN and CDR2 SYDVKM. In DNA form, the CDR3 reads TGTGCCAGCAGTTTAGATAGGAGCCCTGTCCCATATGGCTACACCTTC. It translates to CASSLDRSPVPYGYTF.

The sample holds many counts of this clone. The rearrangement links TRBV7-2 to TRBJ1-1; D unclear. Germline V gene data show CDR1 as SGHTA and CDR2 as FQGNSA. Trimming removed 6 bases from V and 8 bases from J, with 16 bases in between. This CDR3 region has 13 residues. The CDR3 sequence is CASSPDDGREAFF. For the CDR3, the DNA is TGTGCCAGCAGTCCGGACGACGGCCGGGAAGCTTTCTTT.

The chain recombines TRBV7-9 with TRBJ1-1, with D possibly matching TRBD1 (5 bases). V was pared by 3 bases and J by 11 bases, with 13 bases between. The CDR3 has 12 residues. Germline assignment: CDR1 SEHNR and CDR2 FQNEAQ (reference sequence). In DNA form, the CDR3 reads TGTGCCAGCAGCTTTACGCCAGGGCTTGCTTTCTTT. This codes for CASSFTPGLAFF.

J is TRBJ2-1 and V is TRBV27; TRBD2 matches 10 bases. The CDR3 spans 15 residues. V dropped 3 bases and J dropped 4; count of bases not matched to a gene: 3. From germline, CDR1 is MNHEY and CDR2 SMNVEV (reference sequence). Written as DNA, the CDR3 is TGTGCCAGCAGTTTGAGCGGGGGGGCTTACAATGAGCAGTTCTTC. Translated: CASSLSGGAYNEQFF.

This clone has just one count. This chain joins TRBV4-2 and TRBJ2-5; no clear D gene. The germline CDR1 and CDR2 sequences are LGHNA and YNFKEQ. The CDR3 is made up of 14 amino acids. Trimming shortened V by 0 bases and J by 5 bases, and 10 bases separated the two germline ends. Here the CDR3 DNA reads TGTGCCAGCAGCCAAGAGCGTGACGAGGAGACCCAGTACTTC. This gives the protein CASSQERDEETQYF.

The V call is TRBV11-1, the J call TRBJ2-7, with 12 bases lining up with TRBD1. Germline lookup yields CDR1 SGHAT and CDR2 FQDESV (reference sequence). The CDR3 consists of 15 residues. J was trimmed by 3 bases and V by 5 bases; bases with no gene match: 5. The CDR3, as DNA: TGTGCCAGCAGCACCGGGACAGGGGGCAACTACGAGCAGTACTTC. Translation: CASSTGTGGNYEQYF. The variable domain in full, completed from reference TRBV11-1 and TRBJ2-7, reads EAEVAQSPRYKITEKSQAVAFWCDPISGHATLYWYRQILGQGPELLVQFQDESVVDDSQLPKDRFSAERLKGVDSTLKIQPAELGDSAMYLCASSTGTGGNYEQYFGPGTRLTVT.

This clone was seen a single time. The genes are TRBV30 and TRBJ2-2, with D hard to call. This CDR3 is 12 amino acids long. Trimming pared 4 bases from V and 3 bases from J, leaving 6 bases between. Germline CDR1 reads GTSNPN; CDR2 reads SVGIG (reference sequence). CDR3 amino acids: CAWTLYTGELFF. Here the CDR3 DNA reads TGTGCCTGGACCCTGTACACCGGGGAGCTGTTTTTT.

This chain joins TRBV3-1 (or the pseudogene TRBV3-2) and TRBJ1-5; no definite D call. CDR1 is LGHDT, CDR2 YNNKEL, per germline (reference sequence). The CDR3 spans 12 residues. V lost 1 base and J 9 bases, leaving 7 bases between the germline ends. The CDR3 is CASSQGEGPQHF. DNA for the CDR3: TGTGCCAGCAGCCAAGGGGAGGGGCCCCAGCATTTT.

The chain recombines TRBV4-1 with TRBJ1-1, with D perhaps TRBD1 (5 bases). The CDR3 is made up of 17 amino acids. V was shortened by 1 base and J by 0 bases, with 15 bases between the two germline ends. The germline V gene encodes CDR1 MGHRA and CDR2 YSYEKL. The chain's CDR3 is CASSQVSLGPMNTEAFF. CDR3 DNA: TGCGCCAGCAGCCAAGTATCCTTGGGACCGATGAACACTGAAGCTTTCTTT.

V gene TRBV4-2 combines with J gene TRBJ1-1; D gene uncertain. This CDR3 spans 16 amino acids. Germline V gene lookup returns CDR1 LGHNA and CDR2 YNFKEQ. Deletions cut 3 bases from V and 4 bases from J, with 18 bases between. The CDR3 sequence: CASSHPPRPGGTEAFF. In DNA, the CDR3 is TGTGCCAGCAGCCATCCCCCCCGGCCCGGCGGCACTGAAGCTTTCTTT.

The chain joins TRBV20-1 to TRBJ1-2; D unclear. V was clipped by 5 bases and J by 3 bases, with 7 bases between them. CDR1 is DFQATT, CDR2 SNEGSKA, per germline (reference sequence). The length of the CDR3 is 11 residues. The CDR3 nucleotides read TGCAGTGCTTTAAGGGACTATGGCTACACCTTC. Its translation is CSALRDYGYTF.

The CDR3, as DNA: TGTGCCAGCAGCCCCCCTTTTGGAAGCTCCTACAATGAGCAGTTCTTC. Amino acids: CASSPPFGSSYNEQFF. This chain uses TRBV5-4 with TRBJ2-1, with unresolved D. Trimming stripped 4 bases from V and 0 bases from J, with 14 bases between. The CDR3 spans 16 residues. Germline CDR1 and CDR2: SGHNT and YYREEE (reference sequence).

The chain carries TRBV1 and TRBJ2-7; TRBD1, the D gene given by the table, was not confirmed from the DNA. TRBV1 is reported as a pseudogene. The CDR3 has 14 residues. The CDR3 DNA sequence: TGCACCAGCAGCCCGTATGTCCAGTCCTACGAGCAGTACTTC. This translates into CTSSPYVQSYEQYF.

V is TRBV6-5 and J is TRBJ1-3; weak D call: TRBD1 (5 bases). V dropped 2 bases and J dropped 4 bases, with 9 bases sitting between them. This CDR3 is 14 amino acids long. Germline loops: CDR1 MNHEY, CDR2 SVGAGI. The CDR3 nucleotides are TGTGCCAGCAGTTACGGGCAGGGAGGAAACACCATATATTTT. This translates into CASSYGQGGNTIYF.

V is TRBV5-1 and J is TRBJ2-1; 9 nucleotides agree with TRBD1. Germline values: CDR1 SGHRS, CDR2 YFSETQ. The J segment lost 13 bases and the V segment lost 5 bases, leaving 16 bases of the junction unmatched. This CDR3 spans 15 amino acids. As DNA, the CDR3 is TGCGCCAGCAGACCCGGGACAGGGCCTGTCACTAGCCAGTTCTTC. This translates into CASRPGTGPVTSQFF. Full variable domain (rest looked up from reference TRBV5-1 and TRBJ2-1): KAGVTQTPRYLIKTRGQQVTLSCSPISGHRSVSWYQQTPGQGLQFLFEYFSETQRNKGNFPGRFSGRQFSNSRSEMNVSTLELGDSALYLCASRPGTGPVTSQFFGPGTRLTVL.

J is TRBJ1-5 and V is TRBV10-1, with D unresolved. The CDR3 totals 13 residues. Per the germline V gene, CDR1 is WNHNN and CDR2 is SYGVQD (reference sequence). Trimming took 0 bases from V and 6 from J, leaving 6 bases between them. This chain's CDR3 is CASSESMFQPQHF. The CDR3 DNA follows: TGCGCCAGCAGTGAGTCGATGTTTCAGCCCCAGCATTTT.

The chain recombines TRBV29-1 with TRBJ2-1; 8 bases match TRBD2. The CDR3 spans 14 residues. With 0 bases clipped from V and 7 bases from J, the junction kept 5 bases outside the gene matches. CDR1 is SQVTM and CDR2 is ANQGSEA in the germline V gene. Here the CDR3 DNA reads TGCAGCGTTGAAGATCGGCCTAGCGGGAATGAGCAGTTCTTC. Its translation is CSVEDRPSGNEQFF.

The chain recombines TRBV7-9 with TRBJ1-2; a weak D match, TRBD1 (5 bases). Between the trimmed V and J ends, which lost 3 bases and 1 base, there was a span of 9 bases. Germline CDR1 SEHNR, CDR2 FQNEAQ (reference sequence). There are 14 residues in the CDR3. The CDR3 here is CASSFETDNYGYTF. DNA for the CDR3: TGTGCCAGCAGCTTTGAGACAGATAACTATGGCTACACCTTC.

This chain joins TRBV20-1 and TRBJ2-7; D gene unclear. V was clipped by 2 bases and J by 4 bases, with 6 bases between them. This CDR3 is 11 amino acids long. Germline V gene sequence: CDR1 DFQATT, CDR2 SNEGSKA (reference sequence). In nucleotides, the CDR3 is TGCAGTGCTAGAAGGGATTACGAGCAGTACTTC. This encodes CSARRDYEQYF.